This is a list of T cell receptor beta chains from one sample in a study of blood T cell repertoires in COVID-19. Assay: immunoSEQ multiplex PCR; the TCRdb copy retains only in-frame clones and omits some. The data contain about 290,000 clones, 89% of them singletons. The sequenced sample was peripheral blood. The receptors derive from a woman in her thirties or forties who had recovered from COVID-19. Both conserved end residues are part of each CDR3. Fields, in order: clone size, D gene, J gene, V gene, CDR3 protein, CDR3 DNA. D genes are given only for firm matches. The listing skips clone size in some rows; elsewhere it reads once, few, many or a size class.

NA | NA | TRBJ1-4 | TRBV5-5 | CASSLQQGRDNEKLFF | TGTGCCAGCAGCTTGCAACAGGGAAGGGATAATGAAAAACTGTTTTTT
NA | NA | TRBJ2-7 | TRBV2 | CASSGQNRDEQYF | TGTGCCAGCAGTGGCCAGAATCGGGACGAGCAGTACTTC
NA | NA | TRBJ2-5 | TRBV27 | CASSWQGGETQYF | TGTGCCAGCAGTTGGCAGGGGGGAGAGACCCAGTACTTC
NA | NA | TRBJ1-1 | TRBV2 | CASTPLTGMNTEAFF | TGTGCCAGCACCCCTTTGACAGGAATGAACACTGAAGCTTTCTTT
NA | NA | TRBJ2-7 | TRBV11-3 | CASSLPPGYEQYF | TGTGCCAGCAGCTTACCGCCGGGGTACGAGCAGTACTTC
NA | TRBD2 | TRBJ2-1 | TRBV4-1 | CASSQDFTSGYWEQFF | TGCGCCAGCAGCCAAGATTTTACTAGCGGATATTGGGAGCAGTTCTTC
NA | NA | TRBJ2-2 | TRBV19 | CASSIELAPIGELFF | TGTGCCAGTAGTATAGAACTAGCCCCGATCGGGGAGCTGTTTTTT
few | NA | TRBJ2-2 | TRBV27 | CASSLSGGPGELFF | TGTGCCAGCAGTTTATCAGGGGGACCCGGGGAGCTGTTTTTT
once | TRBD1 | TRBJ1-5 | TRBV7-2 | CASSLDFGTASNQPQHF | TGTGCCAGCAGCTTAGACTTTGGGACAGCCAGCAATCAGCCCCAGCATTTT
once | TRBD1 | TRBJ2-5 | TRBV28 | CASRTGQGASETQYF | TGTGCCAGCAGGACGGGACAGGGGGCTTCGGAGACCCAGTACTTC
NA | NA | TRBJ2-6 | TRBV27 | CASSFGRTSGANVLTF | TGTGCCAGCAGTTTCGGTCGAACCTCTGGGGCCAACGTCCTGACTTTC
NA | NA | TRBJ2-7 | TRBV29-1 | CSVAGTSYEQYF | TGCAGCGTCGCGGGGACCTCCTACGAGCAGTACTTC